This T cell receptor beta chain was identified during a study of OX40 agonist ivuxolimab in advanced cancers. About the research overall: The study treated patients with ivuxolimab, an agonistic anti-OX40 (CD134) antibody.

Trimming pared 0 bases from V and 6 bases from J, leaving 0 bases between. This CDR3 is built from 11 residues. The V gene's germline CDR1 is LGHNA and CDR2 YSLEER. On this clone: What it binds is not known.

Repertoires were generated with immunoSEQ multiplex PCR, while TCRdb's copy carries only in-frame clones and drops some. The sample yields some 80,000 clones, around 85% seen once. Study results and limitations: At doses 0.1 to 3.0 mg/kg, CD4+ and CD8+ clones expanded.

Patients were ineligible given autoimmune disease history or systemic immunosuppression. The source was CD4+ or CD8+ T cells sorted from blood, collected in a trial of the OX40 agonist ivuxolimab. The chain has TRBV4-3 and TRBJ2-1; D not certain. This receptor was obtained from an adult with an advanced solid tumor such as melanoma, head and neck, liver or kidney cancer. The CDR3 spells CASSQDNEQFF. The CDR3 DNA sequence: TGCGCCAGCAGCCAAGACAATGAGCAGTTCTTC.